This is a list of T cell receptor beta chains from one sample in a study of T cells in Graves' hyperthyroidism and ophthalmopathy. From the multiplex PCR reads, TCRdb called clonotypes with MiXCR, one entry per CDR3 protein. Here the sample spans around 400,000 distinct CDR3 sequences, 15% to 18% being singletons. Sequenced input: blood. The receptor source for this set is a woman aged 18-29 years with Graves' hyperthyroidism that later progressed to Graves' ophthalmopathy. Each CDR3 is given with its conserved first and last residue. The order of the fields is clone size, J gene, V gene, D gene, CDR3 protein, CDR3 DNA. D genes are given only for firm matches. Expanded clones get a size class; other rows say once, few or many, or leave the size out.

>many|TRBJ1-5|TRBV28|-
CASSLFRGASSINQPQHF
TGTGCCAGCAGTTTATTCCGGGGGGCTAGTAGTATCAATCAGCCCCAGCATTTT
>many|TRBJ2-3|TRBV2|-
CASSEGVLGTDTQYF
TGTGCCAGCAGTGAGGGGGTTCTTGGCACAGATACGCAGTATTTT
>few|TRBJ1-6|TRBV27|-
CASSLKGNSPPHF
TGTGCCAGCAGTTTAAAGGGTAATTCACCCCCCCACTTT
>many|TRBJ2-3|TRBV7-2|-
CASSSESSTDTQYF
TGTGCCAGCAGCTCCGAAAGTAGCACAGATACGCAGTATTTT
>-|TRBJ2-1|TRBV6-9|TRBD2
CASSYDPTGVSTSGSPHNEQFF
TGTGCCAGCAGTTACGATCCGACAGGGGTGTCGACTAGCGGGAGTCCACACAATGAGCAGTTCTTC
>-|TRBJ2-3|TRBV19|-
CASTSWGTDTQYF
TGTGCCAGCACTAGCTGGGGCACAGATACGCAGTATTTT
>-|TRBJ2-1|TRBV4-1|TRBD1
CASSQEDRGHRNEQFF
TGCGCCAGCAGCCAGGAGGACAGGGGCCATAGGAATGAGCAGTTCTTC
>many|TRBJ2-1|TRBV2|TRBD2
CASSDSAGENNEQFF
TGTGCCAGCAGTGATAGTGCGGGAGAAAACAATGAGCAGTTCTTC
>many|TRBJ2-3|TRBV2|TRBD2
CASSRTSGTDTQYF
TGTGCCAGCAGCCGGACTAGCGGCACAGATACGCAGTATTTT
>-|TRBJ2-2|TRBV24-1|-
CATSDGVPGELFF
TGTGCCACCAGTGATGGGGTCCCCGGGGAGCTGTTTTTT
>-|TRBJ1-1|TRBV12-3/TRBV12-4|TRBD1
CASSRPGQGFAEAFF
TGTGCCAGCAGTCGTCCGGGACAGGGTTTCGCTGAAGCTTTCTTT
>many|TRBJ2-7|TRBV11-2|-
CASTGIGDYEQYF
TGTGCCAGCACGGGGATCGGCGACTACGAGCAGTACTTC
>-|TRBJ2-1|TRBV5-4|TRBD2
CASSRVLAGGEQFF
TGTGCCAGCAGCCGGGTACTAGCGGGAGGAGAGCAGTTCTTC
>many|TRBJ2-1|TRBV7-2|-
CASSRATGTGSYNEQFF
TGTGCCAGCAGCCGAGCGACCGGGACTGGGTCCTACAATGAGCAGTTCTTC
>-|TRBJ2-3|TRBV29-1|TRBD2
CSVGGAGGEGGTDTQYF
TGCAGCGTGGGAGGCGCGGGAGGAGAGGGCGGGACAGATACGCAGTATTTT
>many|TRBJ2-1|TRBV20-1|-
CSASRAGAVVGNEQFF
TGCAGTGCTAGCAGGGCGGGCGCTGTTGTGGGGAATGAGCAGTTCTTC
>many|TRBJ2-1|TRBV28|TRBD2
CASSRKTPGTSGWGEQFF
TGTGCCAGCAGCCGAAAAACCCCCGGGACTAGCGGGTGGGGTGAGCAGTTCTTC
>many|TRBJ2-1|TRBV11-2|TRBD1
CASSTQTGVSYNEQFF
TGTGCCAGCAGCACACAAACAGGGGTCTCCTACAATGAGCAGTTCTTC
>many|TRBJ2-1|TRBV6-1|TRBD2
CASSDRFRGLASGSGYNEQFF
TGTGCCAGCAGTGATCGATTTAGAGGGTTGGCTAGCGGGAGTGGATACAATGAGCAGTTCTTC
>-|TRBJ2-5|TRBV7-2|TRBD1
CASSLGAGTERDQETQYF
TGTGCCAGCAGCTTGGGGGCAGGGACAGAGAGGGACCAAGAGACCCAGTACTTC
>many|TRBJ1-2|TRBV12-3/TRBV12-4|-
CASSPAGLGYGYTF
TGTGCCAGCAGCCCGGCAGGGTTGGGCTATGGCTACACCTTC
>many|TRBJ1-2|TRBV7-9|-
CASSRENYGYTF
TGTGCCAGCAGCAGGGAGAACTATGGCTACACCTTC
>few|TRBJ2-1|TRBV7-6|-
CASSSSGGGPGPTDRDEQFF
TGTGCCAGCAGCTCCTCTGGCGGAGGTCCGGGACCAACGGATCGGGATGAGCAGTTCTTC
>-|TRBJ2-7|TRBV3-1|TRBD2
CASTWGLAGGPRYEQYF
TGTGCCAGCACCTGGGGACTAGCGGGAGGGCCTAGGTACGAGCAGTACTTC
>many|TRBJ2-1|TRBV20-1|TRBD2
CSARELGRERYNEQFF
TGCAGTGCTAGAGAACTTGGGCGGGAGCGGTACAATGAGCAGTTCTTC
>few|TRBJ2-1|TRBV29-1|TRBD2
CSVELAGRYNEQFF
TGCAGCGTTGAATTAGCGGGACGCTACAATGAGCAGTTCTTC
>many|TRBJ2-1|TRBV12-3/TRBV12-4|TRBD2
CASSSKIPRERGHNEQFF
TGTGCCAGCAGTTCGAAAATCCCGCGGGAGAGAGGACACAATGAGCAGTTCTTC
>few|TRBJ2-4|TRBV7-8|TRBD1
CASSPPGQGSIEYF
TGTGCCAGCAGCCCTCCGGGACAGGGTAGTATCGAGTACTTC
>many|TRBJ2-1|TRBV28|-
CASSLISSNWNEQFF
TGTGCCAGCAGTTTAATTAGCTCGAATTGGAATGAGCAGTTCTTC
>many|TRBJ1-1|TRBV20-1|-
CRALGTEAFF
TGCAGGGCACTCGGCACTGAAGCTTTCTTT
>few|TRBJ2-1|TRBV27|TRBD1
CASKKDRVSTHNEQFF
TGTGCCAGCAAAAAAGACAGGGTCTCAACGCACAATGAGCAGTTCTTC
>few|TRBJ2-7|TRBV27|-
CASSLNGLDEQYF
TGTGCCAGCAGTTTAAACGGGTTGGACGAGCAGTACTTC
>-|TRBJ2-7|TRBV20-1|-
CSARDPSGSASYEQYF
TGCAGTGCTAGAGATCCGTCGGGGAGTGCCTCCTACGAGCAGTACTTC
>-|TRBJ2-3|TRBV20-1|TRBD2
CSASDLAGAADTQYF
TGCAGTGCTAGCGATCTAGCGGGAGCGGCAGATACGCAGTATTTT
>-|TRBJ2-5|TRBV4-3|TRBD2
CASSPTGGEETQYF
TGCGCCAGCAGCCCTACCGGGGGGGAAGAGACCCAGTACTTC
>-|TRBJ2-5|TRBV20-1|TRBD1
CSAQAGTGGRETQYF
TGCAGTGCTCAGGCCGGGACAGGGGGCCGAGAGACCCAGTACTTC
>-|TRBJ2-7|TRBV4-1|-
CASQGQGLDEQYF
TGCGCCAGCCAGGGTCAGGGTCTAGACGAGCAGTACTTC
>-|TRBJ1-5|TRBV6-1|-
CASSYLGPGSNQPQHF
TGTGCCAGCAGTTACCTAGGACCGGGGAGCAATCAGCCCCAGCATTTT
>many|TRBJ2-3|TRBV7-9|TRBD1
CASSFRRDRGTDTQYF
TGTGCCAGCAGCTTTCGCCGGGACAGGGGCACAGATACGCAGTATTTT
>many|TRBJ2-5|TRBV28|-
CASSLRQGQETQYF
TGTGCCAGCAGTTTAAGGCAGGGGCAAGAGACCCAGTACTTC
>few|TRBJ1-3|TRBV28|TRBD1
CASSSWAGQGKAGNTIYF
TGTGCCAGCAGTTCATGGGCCGGACAGGGAAAAGCGGGAAACACCATATATTTT
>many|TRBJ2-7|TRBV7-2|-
CASSITLRRFGNEQYF
TGTGCCAGCAGCATCACCCTTCGGAGATTCGGGAACGAGCAGTACTTC
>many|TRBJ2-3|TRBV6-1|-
CASSGSGPTDTQYF
TGTGCCAGCAGTGGGTCAGGCCCCACAGATACGCAGTATTTT
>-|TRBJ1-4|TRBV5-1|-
CASSANLRGGNEKLFF
TGCGCCAGCAGCGCGAATCTAAGGGGTGGTAATGAAAAACTGTTTTTT
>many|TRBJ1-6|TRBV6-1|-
CASSEAIATGSRNSPLHF
TGTGCCAGCAGTGAAGCGATTGCGACAGGATCCCGGAATTCACCCCTCCACTTT